This T cell receptor beta chain was sequenced for a study of control samples from healthy donors and cancer patients. Method: immunoSEQ multiplex PCR; TCRdb's copy keeps in-frame clones and lacks some. The table shows 60,000 or so clones, with 70% to 90% occurring only once. This clone was found once. The germline V gene encodes CDR1 SGHAT and CDR2 FQNNGV. The CDR3 spans 13 residues. Trimming stripped 3 bases from V and 5 bases from J, with 10 bases between. Sequencing was done on a sample of blood. This sequence was found in a man aged 45-65 years in good health. This chain uses TRBV11-2 with TRBJ1-2; D might be TRBD1 (5 bases). The CDR3 loop reads CASSLTEDYGYTF. In DNA form, the CDR3 reads TGTGCCAGCAGCTTGACAGAGGATTATGGCTACACCTTC.